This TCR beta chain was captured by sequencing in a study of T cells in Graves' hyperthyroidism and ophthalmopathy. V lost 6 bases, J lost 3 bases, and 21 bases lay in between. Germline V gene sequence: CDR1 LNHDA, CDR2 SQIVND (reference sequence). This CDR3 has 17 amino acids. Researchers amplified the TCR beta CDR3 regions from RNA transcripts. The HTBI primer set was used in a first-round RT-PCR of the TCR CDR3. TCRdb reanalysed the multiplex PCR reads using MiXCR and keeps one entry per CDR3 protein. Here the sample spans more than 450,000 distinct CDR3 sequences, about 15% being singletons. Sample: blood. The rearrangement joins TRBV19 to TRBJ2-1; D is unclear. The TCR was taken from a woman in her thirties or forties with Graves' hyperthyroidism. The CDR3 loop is CASSMTINLAIYNEQFF. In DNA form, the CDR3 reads TGTGCCAGTAGCATGACCATCAATCTGGCGATCTACAATGAGCAGTTCTTC.